This T cell receptor (beta chain) came from a study of tumour-infiltrating T cells in Burkitt lymphoma. Overall study: The Burkitt lymphoma cohort spanned all epidemiological subtypes. Productive clonality predicted overall and progression-free survival.

The germline V gene encodes CDR1 WNHNN and CDR2 SYGVQD (reference sequence). This CDR3 comprises 14 residues. Trimming left V 5 bases short and J 5 bases short, with 13 bases between. Produced via immunoSEQ multiplex PCR; TCRdb's table is partial and in-frame only. The data show roughly 1,600 clones, roughly 17% seen once. Sequencing used tumor tissue. This receptor was taken from a human donor with Burkitt lymphoma. V usage is TRBV10-1 and J usage is TRBJ2-1, with D tentatively TRBD1 or TRBD2 (5 bases each). CDR3 sequence reads: CASSRRGGNNEQFF. The CDR3 nucleotides are TGCGCCAGCAGTCGTCGGGGCGGTAACAATGAGCAGTTCTTC.